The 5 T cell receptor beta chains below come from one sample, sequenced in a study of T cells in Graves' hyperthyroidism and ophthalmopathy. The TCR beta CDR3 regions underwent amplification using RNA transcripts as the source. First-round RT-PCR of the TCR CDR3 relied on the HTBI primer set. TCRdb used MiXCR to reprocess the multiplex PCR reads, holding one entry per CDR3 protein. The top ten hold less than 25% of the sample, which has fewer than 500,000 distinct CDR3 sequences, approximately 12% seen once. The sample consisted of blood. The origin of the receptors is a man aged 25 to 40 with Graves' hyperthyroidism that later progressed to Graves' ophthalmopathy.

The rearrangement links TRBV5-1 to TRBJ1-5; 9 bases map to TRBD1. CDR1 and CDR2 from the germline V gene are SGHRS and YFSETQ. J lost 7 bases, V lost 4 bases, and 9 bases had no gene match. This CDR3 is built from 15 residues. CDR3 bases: TGCGCCAGCAGCCCTACAGGGGGCGCCCAACAGCCCCAGCATTTT. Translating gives CASSPTGGAQQPQHF.

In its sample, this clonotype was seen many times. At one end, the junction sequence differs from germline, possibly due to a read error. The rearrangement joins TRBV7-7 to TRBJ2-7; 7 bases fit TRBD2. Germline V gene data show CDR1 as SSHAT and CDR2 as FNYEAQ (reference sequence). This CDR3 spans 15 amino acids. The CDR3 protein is CASSLAAGLDYEQYF. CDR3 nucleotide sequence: TGTGCTAGCAGCTTAGCGGCCGGACTAGACTACGAGCAGTACTTC.

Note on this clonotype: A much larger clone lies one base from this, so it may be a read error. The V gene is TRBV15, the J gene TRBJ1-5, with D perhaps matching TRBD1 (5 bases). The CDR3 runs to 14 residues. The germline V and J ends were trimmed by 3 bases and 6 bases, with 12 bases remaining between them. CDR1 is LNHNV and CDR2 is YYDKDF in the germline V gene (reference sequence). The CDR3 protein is CATSSQGGSQPQHF. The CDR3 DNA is TGTGCCACCAGCAGTCAGGGAGGCAGTCAGCCCCAGCATTTT.

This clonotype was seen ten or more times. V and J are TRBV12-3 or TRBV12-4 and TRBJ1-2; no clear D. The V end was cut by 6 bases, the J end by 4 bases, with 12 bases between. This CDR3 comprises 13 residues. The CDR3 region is CASSFSGGYGYTF. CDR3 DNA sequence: TGTGCCAGCAGCTTCTCCGGTGGCTATGGCTACACCTTC.

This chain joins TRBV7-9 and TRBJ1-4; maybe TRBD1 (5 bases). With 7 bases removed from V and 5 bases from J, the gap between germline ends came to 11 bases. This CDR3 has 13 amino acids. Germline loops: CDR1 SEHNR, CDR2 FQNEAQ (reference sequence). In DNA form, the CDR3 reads TGTGCCAGCACCTCCGGGGACAATGAAAAACTGTTTTTT. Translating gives CASTSGDNEKLFF.